This T cell receptor (beta chain) emerged from a study of blood T cell repertoires in COVID-19. The wider study: There were acute and convalescent COVID-19 samples, and they came from the United States, Italy and Spain. PBMCs, B-cell-depleted T cells, or T cells provided the cDNA or gDNA that made up the material.

In Seattle, patients joined the study during active infection and were tracked longitudinally. Original processing notes: Counts of nucleated cells, estimated from reference gene primer amplification, were obtained. Assay used: immunoSEQ multiplex PCR; TCRdb lists only in-frame clones, some missing. V, J and clone size derive from that table, while D and trimming were established from the DNA sequence. The sample holds tens of thousands of clones, about four fifths seen once. CDR1 and CDR2 from the germline V gene are SGHDT and YYEEEE. This CDR3 is 15 amino acids long. V lost 4 bases and J lost 8; bases outside the gene matches: 14.

Sequencing was done on a sample of peripheral blood. The chain recombines TRBV5-6 with TRBJ1-2; 7 bases fit TRBD1. This TCR was recovered from a man older than 75 with COVID-19, enrolled during active disease. In DNA form, the CDR3 reads TGTGCCAGCAGCGACAGGGATCGGGGCTTCGACGGCTACACCTTC. Its translation: CASSDRDRGFDGYTF. Complete variable domain (other parts from reference TRBV5-6 and TRBJ1-2): DAGVTQSPTHLIKTRGQQVTLRCSPKSGHDTVSWYQQALGQGPQFIFQYYEEEERQRGNFPDRFSGHQFPNYSSELNVNALLLGDSALYLCASSDRDRGFDGYTFGSGTRLTVV.